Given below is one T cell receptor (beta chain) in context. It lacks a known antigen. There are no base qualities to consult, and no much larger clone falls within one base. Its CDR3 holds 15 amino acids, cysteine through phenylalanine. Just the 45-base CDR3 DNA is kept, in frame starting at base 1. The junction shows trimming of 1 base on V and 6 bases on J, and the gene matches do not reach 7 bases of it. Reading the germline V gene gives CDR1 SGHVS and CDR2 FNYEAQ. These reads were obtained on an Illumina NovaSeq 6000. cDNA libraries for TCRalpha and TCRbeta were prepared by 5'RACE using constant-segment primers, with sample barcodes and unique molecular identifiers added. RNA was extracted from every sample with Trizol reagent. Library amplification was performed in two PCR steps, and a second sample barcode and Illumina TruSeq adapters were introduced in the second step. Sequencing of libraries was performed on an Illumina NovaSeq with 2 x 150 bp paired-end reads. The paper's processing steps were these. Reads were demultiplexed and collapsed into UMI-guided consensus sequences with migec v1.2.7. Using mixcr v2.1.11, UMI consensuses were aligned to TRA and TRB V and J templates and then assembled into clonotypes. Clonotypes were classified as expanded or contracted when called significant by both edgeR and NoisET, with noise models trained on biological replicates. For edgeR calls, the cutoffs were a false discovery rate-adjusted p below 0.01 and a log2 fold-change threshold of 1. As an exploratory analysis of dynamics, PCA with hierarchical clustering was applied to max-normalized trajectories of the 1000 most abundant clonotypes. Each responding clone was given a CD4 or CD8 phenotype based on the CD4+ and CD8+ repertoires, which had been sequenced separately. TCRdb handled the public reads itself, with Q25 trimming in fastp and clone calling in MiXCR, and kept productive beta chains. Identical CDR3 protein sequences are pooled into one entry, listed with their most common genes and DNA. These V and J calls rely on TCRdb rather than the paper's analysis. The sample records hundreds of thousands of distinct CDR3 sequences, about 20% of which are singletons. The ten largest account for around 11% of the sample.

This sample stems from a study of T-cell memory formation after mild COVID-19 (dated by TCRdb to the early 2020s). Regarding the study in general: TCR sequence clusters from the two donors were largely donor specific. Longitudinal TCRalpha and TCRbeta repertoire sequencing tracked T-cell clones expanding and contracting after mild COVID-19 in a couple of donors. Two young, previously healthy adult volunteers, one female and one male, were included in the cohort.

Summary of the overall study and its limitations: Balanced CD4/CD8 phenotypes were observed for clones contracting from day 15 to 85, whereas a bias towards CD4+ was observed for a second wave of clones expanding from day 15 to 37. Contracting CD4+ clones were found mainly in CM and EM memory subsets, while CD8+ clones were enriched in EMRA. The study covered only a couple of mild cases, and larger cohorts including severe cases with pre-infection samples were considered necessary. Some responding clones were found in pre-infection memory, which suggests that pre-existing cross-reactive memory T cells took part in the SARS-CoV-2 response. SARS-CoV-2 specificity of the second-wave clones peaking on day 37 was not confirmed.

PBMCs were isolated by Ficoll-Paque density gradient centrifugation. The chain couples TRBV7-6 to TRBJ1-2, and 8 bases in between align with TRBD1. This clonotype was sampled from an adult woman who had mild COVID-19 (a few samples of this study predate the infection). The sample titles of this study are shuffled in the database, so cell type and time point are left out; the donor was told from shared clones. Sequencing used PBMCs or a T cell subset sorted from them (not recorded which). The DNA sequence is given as TGTGCCAGCAGCTTAGTTGGTTCAGGGGGCGATGGCTACACCTTC. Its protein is CASSLVGSGGDGYTF.